A single sample is the source of the 15 T cell receptor beta chains below, sequenced in a study of OX40 agonist ivuxolimab in advanced cancers. Sequenced by immunoSEQ multiplex PCR; TCRdb stores in-frame clones only, minus some. The sample holds 90,000 to 120,000 clones; approximately 90% are singletons and the top ten take roughly 1.2%. The specimen was CD4+ or CD8+ T cells sorted from blood, collected in a trial of the OX40 agonist ivuxolimab. Receptor source: an adult with an advanced solid tumor such as melanoma, head and neck, liver or kidney cancer.

As for this clone: Other DNA sequences of this sample code for an identical CDR3. The chain recombines TRBV28 with TRBJ2-7; D call uncertain. The CDR3 loop spans 12 amino acids. Germline V gives CDR1 MDHEN, CDR2 SYDVKM. Trimming pared 5 bases from V and 5 bases from J, leaving 10 bases between. The CDR3 sequence: CASSPPRDEQYF. CDR3 sequence (DNA): TGTGCCAGCAGTCCCCCTCGGGACGAGCAGTACTTC.

The rearrangement uses TRBV7-9 and TRBJ2-7; TRBD1 agrees at 7 bases. The CDR3 is made up of 15 amino acids. Per the germline V gene, CDR1 is SEHNR and CDR2 is FQNEAQ (reference sequence). J lost 1 base, V lost 4 bases, and 7 bases had no gene match. Here the CDR3 reads CASSSRQGKSYEQYF. The CDR3 DNA reads as TGTGCCAGCAGCTCCCGACAGGGTAAATCCTACGAGCAGTACTTC.

This chain uses TRBV27 with TRBJ1-2; D ambiguous. V was cut by 2 bases and J by 4 bases, with 14 bases left in between. The CDR3 is 15 residues long. Germline-derived CDR1 and CDR2 are MNHEY and SMNVEV (reference sequence). This chain's CDR3 is CASSLGSAAFYGYTF. The CDR3, as DNA: TGTGCCAGCAGTTTAGGGTCGGCAGCCTTCTATGGCTACACCTTC.

J is TRBJ1-1 and V is TRBV29-1; D unresolved. CDR1 is SQVTM, CDR2 ANQGSEA, per germline. The germline V and J ends were trimmed by 4 bases and 5 bases, with 11 bases remaining between them. This CDR3 region has 12 residues. CDR3 nucleotide sequence: TGCAGCGTTGTTTTCAGGATAACTGAAGCTTTCTTT. The encoded protein is CSVVFRITEAFF.

This chain connects TRBV7-9 to TRBJ2-7, with TRBD2 matching 10 bases. V dropped 4 bases and J dropped 8; count of bases not matched to a gene: 5. This CDR3 has 13 residues. Per the germline V gene, CDR1 is SEHNR and CDR2 is FQNEAQ (reference sequence). This CDR3 is CASSSFSGRKQYF. DNA for the CDR3: TGTGCCAGCAGCTCCTTTAGCGGGAGGAAGCAGTACTTC.

J is TRBJ1-4 and V is TRBV18; the D is unclear. This CDR3 comprises 13 residues. CDR1 is KGHSH and CDR2 is LQKENI in the germline V gene. The V end lost 8 bases, the J end lost 2 bases, and 9 bases lay between the germline ends. DNA of the CDR3: TGTGCCAGCACTCCTAGGACTAATGAAAAACTGTTTTTT. The encoded protein is CASTPRTNEKLFF.

V and J are TRBV6-5 and TRBJ2-1; 9 bases line up with TRBD2. Germline V gene sequence: CDR1 MNHEY, CDR2 SVGAGI. The CDR3 consists of 15 residues. The ends lost 4 bases at V and 8 bases at J; junction bases unmatched: 9. The CDR3 nucleotides are TGTGCCAGCAGTTCGGGACTAGCTTTAGACGATGAGCAGTTCTTC. This gives the protein CASSSGLALDDEQFF.

The chain joins TRBV19 to TRBJ2-1; D gene uncertain. Germline V gene lookup returns CDR1 LNHDA and CDR2 SQIVND (reference sequence). V was cut by 5 bases and J by 1 base, with 12 bases left in between. The CDR3 runs 15 residues. Written as DNA, the CDR3 is TGTGCCAGTAGTTGGTCGGGTTCATCCTACAATGAGCAGTTCTTC. Protein: CASSWSGSSYNEQFF.

CDR3 loop: CSVEGETGMNTEAFF. CDR3 DNA sequence: TGCAGCGTTGAAGGTGAGACGGGGATGAACACTGAAGCTTTCTTT. The genes are TRBV29-1 and TRBJ1-1; D unclear. V dropped 1 base and J dropped 0 bases, with 12 bases sitting between them. The V gene's germline CDR1 is SQVTM and CDR2 ANQGSEA. The CDR3 contains 15 residues.

A word on this clone: Other DNA sequences in the sample encode the same CDR3. The rearrangement links TRBV5-1 to TRBJ1-5, with D possibly TRBD1 on 6 matching bases. Germline V gene sequence: CDR1 SGHRS, CDR2 YFSETQ. The CDR3 has 14 amino acids. V was cut by 0 bases and J by 4 bases, with 8 bases left in between. The CDR3 nucleotides read TGCGCCAGCAGCTTGGGACAGGAGAATCAGCCCCAGCATTTT. This gives the protein CASSLGQENQPQHF.

The CDR3, as DNA: TGTGCCAGCAGCCCCCTGCTGGTGTCGGGCTACGAGCAGTACTTC. This translates into CASSPLLVSGYEQYF. The J gene is TRBJ2-7, the V gene TRBV11-2, with D hard to call. The CDR3 consists of 15 residues. Deletions cut 5 bases from V and 3 bases from J, with 17 bases between. The germline V gene has CDR1 SGHAT and CDR2 FQNNGV.

The rearrangement joins TRBV19 to TRBJ1-4, with 7 bases that match TRBD1. V lost 4 bases and J lost 1; bases outside the gene matches: 3. In germline, CDR1 is LNHDA, CDR2 SQIVND (reference sequence). The length of the CDR3 is 15 residues. CDR3 DNA sequence: TGTGCCAGTAGTACGGACAGGCTAACTAATGAAAAACTGTTTTTT. It is translated as CASSTDRLTNEKLFF.

The rearrangement uses TRBV4-1 and TRBJ2-1, with TRBD2 as a possible D gene (6 bases). V shed 4 bases and J shed 8 bases, with 6 bases lying between them. In germline, CDR1 is MGHRA, CDR2 YSYEKL. The CDR3 sequence is 11 residues long. In DNA, the CDR3 is TGCGCCAGCAGCCCGGGGGATGAGCAGTTCTTC. It encodes CASSPGDEQFF.

This clone was observed a few times. The J gene is TRBJ1-2, the V gene TRBV5-4; D may be TRBD1 (5 bases). The CDR3 is made up of 16 amino acids. Germline V gene data show CDR1 as SGHNT and CDR2 as YYREEE (reference sequence). Trimming took off 0 bases at V and 7 bases at J, with 19 bases between the two ends. The CDR3 DNA follows: TGTGCCAGCAGCTTGGCCTCGGAGGGACTGAAAGGTGGCTACACCTTC. It yields the protein CASSLASEGLKGGYTF.

CDR3 in amino acids: CAWSGTSGRNIQYF. CDR3 sequence (DNA): TGTGCCTGGAGCGGGACTAGCGGGAGAAACATTCAGTACTTC. V and J are TRBV30 and TRBJ2-4; 14 positions match TRBD2. CDR1 and CDR2 from the germline V gene are GTSNPN and SVGIG (reference sequence). This CDR3 is built from 14 residues. V shed 3 bases and J 6 bases; nucleotides not matched to a gene: 1. The whole variable domain, remainder taken from reference TRBV30 and TRBJ2-4, is SQTIHQWPATLVQPVGSPLSLECTVEGTSNPNLYWYRQAAGRGLQLLFYSVGIGQISSEVPQNLSASRPQDRQFILSSKKLLLSDSGFYLCAWSGTSGRNIQYFGAGTRLSVL.